The rows below give T cell receptor beta chains drawn from one sample of a study of T-cell reconstitution after alpha-beta-depleted transplantation in children. Each CDR3 protein is one row after TCRdb ran MiXCR on the PCR reads. The repertoire holds roughly 310,000 distinct CDR3 sequences, with more than 20% as singletons. The specimen was PBMCs, mostly from graft donor cells, collected 180 days after TCRalphabeta/CD19-depleted stem cell transplant. These receptors all stem from a male patient between 5 and 17 years old who had a stem cell transplant for acute lymphoblastic leukemia, so the T cells may come from the graft donor. The CDR3 runs from the conserved cysteine through the conserved F or W. D genes are given only for firm matches. Size tells how often a clone was seen (once, few, many) or the class of an expanded clone, and some rows leave it out.

size	V	D	J	CDR3	DNA
few	TRBV28	TRBD1	TRBJ1-4	CASSLHGTASSEKLFF	TGTGCCAGCAGCCTACACGGGACAGCCTCATCCGAAAAACTGTTTTTT
few	TRBV4-1	TRBD2	TRBJ2-7	CASSQGPGGGPYEQYF	TGCGCCAGCAGCCAAGGGCCGGGAGGAGGCCCCTACGAGCAGTACTTC
-	TRBV7-9	TRBD1	TRBJ2-7	CASSARDRYEQYF	TGTGCCAGCAGCGCCCGGGACAGATACGAGCAGTACTTC
few	TRBV12-3/TRBV12-4	-	TRBJ2-5	CASSLGPFGDNQETQYF	TGTGCCAGCAGTTTGGGGCCCTTTGGTGACAACCAAGAGACCCAGTACTTC
few	TRBV12-3/TRBV12-4	-	TRBJ2-5	CASSFLHAPGQETQYF	TGTGCCAGCAGTTTCCTCCATGCCCCGGGGCAGGAGACCCAGTACTTC
-	TRBV5-8	-	TRBJ1-2	CASSPPIDRNGYTF	TGTGCCAGCAGCCCCCCGATCGACAGGAATGGCTACACCTTC
few	TRBV21-1	-	TRBJ2-7	CASRVEQYF	TGTGCCAGCAGGGTTGAGCAGTACTTC
-	TRBV4-2	TRBD2	TRBJ2-7	CASSQPLAGALYEQYF	TGTGCCAGCAGCCAGCCTCTAGCGGGAGCTTTGTACGAGCAGTACTTC
few	TRBV5-8	-	TRBJ2-1	CASSLGQGWDEQFF	TGTGCCAGCAGCTTGGGGCAGGGGTGGGATGAGCAGTTCTTC
few	TRBV7-2	TRBD1	TRBJ2-2	CASSRGQVGVGELFF	TGTGCCAGCAGCCGCGGACAGGTCGGGGTGGGGGAGCTGTTTTTT
-	TRBV20-1	TRBD1	TRBJ1-2	CSAWDRGRGLYGYTF	TGCAGTGCTTGGGACAGGGGGAGGGGCCTCTATGGCTACACCTTC
-	TRBV2	-	TRBJ2-1	CASESRSEQFF	TGTGCCAGCGAATCTAGGAGTGAGCAGTTCTTC
-	TRBV9	TRBD2	TRBJ2-3	CASSVGGGGGTDTQYF	TGTGCCAGCAGCGTAGGTGGTGGGGGGGGCACAGATACGCAGTATTTT
few	TRBV12-3/TRBV12-4	TRBD1	TRBJ1-3	CASSLALTGYGNTIYF	TGTGCCAGCAGTTTAGCCTTGACAGGGTACGGAAACACCATATATTTT
many	TRBV15	-	TRBJ1-6	CATSRDHTGLNSPLHF	TGTGCCACCAGCAGAGACCACACAGGGCTGAATTCACCCCTCCACTTT
-	TRBV6-1	-	TRBJ1-5	CASSERGPSNQPQHF	TGTGCCAGCAGTGAAAGAGGGCCCAGCAATCAGCCCCAGCATTTT
few	TRBV7-3	TRBD2	TRBJ2-3	CASSPTPWREGTDTQYF	TGTGCCAGCAGCCCAACCCCTTGGCGGGAGGGCACAGATACGCAGTATTTT
few	TRBV4-1	-	TRBJ1-4	CASSQDRDSATNEKLFF	TGCGCCAGCAGCCAGGACCGGGACTCTGCAACTAATGAAAAACTGTTTTTT
-	TRBV14	-	TRBJ1-2	CASSREVLNYGYTF	TGTGCCAGCAGCCGAGAGGTCCTAAACTATGGCTACACCTTC
few	TRBV3-1	TRBD2	TRBJ2-4	CASSLNRLAGKSDIQYF	TGTGCCAGCAGCCTTAACCGACTAGCGGGGAAGTCGGACATTCAGTACTTC
-	TRBV28	-	TRBJ2-5	CASSLRGHQYF	TGTGCCAGCAGTTTAAGGGGCCACCAGTACTTC
few	TRBV6-1	-	TRBJ2-6	CATLADQRSGANVLTF	TGTGCCACCCTGGCGGATCAGAGATCTGGGGCCAACGTCCTGACTTTC
few	TRBV20-1	-	TRBJ1-2	CSAPSRGGYTF	TGCAGTGCCCCCAGCCGGGGAGGCTACACCTTC
-	TRBV20-1	-	TRBJ1-5	CSAGKGRLDDSNQPQHF	TGCAGTGCGGGCAAGGGTAGGTTGGACGATAGCAATCAGCCCCAGCATTTT
few	TRBV5-1	TRBD2	TRBJ2-2	CASSFRTSGNSRDTGELFF	TGCGCCAGCAGCTTCCGGACTAGCGGGAATTCCCGAGACACCGGGGAGCTGTTTTTT
once	TRBV12-3/TRBV12-4	TRBD2	TRBJ2-1	CASSLRGTSGSGEQFF	TGTGCCAGCAGTTTAAGGGGGACTAGCGGGAGCGGCGAGCAGTTCTTC
-	TRBV7-7	TRBD2	TRBJ2-5	CASSFGLAGGSETQYF	TGTGCCAGCAGCTTTGGGCTAGCGGGAGGGAGCGAGACCCAGTACTTC
-	TRBV10-3	-	TRBJ2-1	CAITNRLDSYNEQFF	TGTGCCATCACCAACCGACTGGACTCCTACAATGAGCAGTTCTTC
few	TRBV5-1	TRBD2	TRBJ2-3	CASSTTSGTQYF	TGCGCCAGCAGCACGACTAGCGGTACGCAGTATTTT
few	TRBV5-1	TRBD2	TRBJ2-3	CASSVTSGTADTQYF	TGCGCCAGCAGCGTGACTAGCGGGACGGCAGATACGCAGTATTTT
-	TRBV4-1	-	TRBJ1-4	CASSQAGGLFF	TGCGCCAGCAGCCAAGCGGGGGGACTGTTTTTT
few	TRBV5-1	-	TRBJ2-5	CASSFSVLASFKETQYF	TGCGCCAGCAGCTTCTCCGTTCTGGCCAGCTTCAAAGAGACCCAGTACTTC
-	TRBV5-1	-	TRBJ1-3	CASSLTRSSGNTIYF	TGCGCCAGCAGCTTGACCCGGAGCTCTGGAAACACCATATATTTT
-	TRBV7-3	TRBD1	TRBJ2-2	CASSLTGGTGGATGELFF	TGTGCCAGCAGCTTAACCGGGGGGACAGGGGGCGCCACCGGGGAGCTGTTTTTT
-	TRBV7-9	-	TRBJ2-2	CASSLHGTGITGELFF	TGTGCCAGCAGCTTACATGGGACGGGCATCACCGGGGAGCTGTTTTTT
-	TRBV24-1	TRBD2	TRBJ2-5	CATSDISGGAETQYF	TGTGCCACCAGTGACATTAGCGGGGGGGCAGAGACCCAGTACTTC
-	TRBV5-5	TRBD1	TRBJ1-1	CASSSRDRGRKWAFF	TGTGCCAGCAGCTCCCGGGACAGGGGGCGAAAGTGGGCTTTCTTT
few	TRBV5-6	TRBD2	TRBJ2-2	CASSLALAGDSGELFF	TGTGCCAGCAGCTTGGCTTTAGCGGGAGACTCCGGGGAGCTGTTTTTT
few	TRBV15	TRBD2	TRBJ2-7	CATSRDWLAGEDEQYF	TGTGCCACCAGCAGAGATTGGCTAGCGGGAGAGGACGAGCAGTACTTC
once	TRBV6-5	TRBD2	TRBJ2-7	CASSLRTSGSGEQYF	TGTGCCAGCAGTTTACGGACTAGCGGGAGCGGCGAGCAGTACTTC
few	TRBV5-1	-	TRBJ1-3	CASSLDYSGNTIYF	TGCGCCAGCAGCTTGGACTACTCTGGAAACACCATATATTTT
many	TRBV29-1	-	TRBJ2-7	CSVLRDSYEQYF	TGCAGCGTCCTACGGGATTCTTACGAGCAGTACTTC
few	TRBV10-3	TRBD1	TRBJ2-1	CAISGTGTGRGEQFF	TGTGCCATCAGTGGAACCGGGACAGGGAGGGGGGAGCAGTTCTTC
-	TRBV20-1	TRBD2	TRBJ2-3	CSALPGLAGTDTQYF	TGCAGTGCCTTACCGGGACTAGCGGGGACAGATACGCAGTATTTT
few	TRBV7-6	-	TRBJ1-2	CASSLAKGSNYGYTF	TGTGCCAGCAGCTTAGCGAAGGGATCGAACTATGGCTACACCTTC
-	TRBV5-1	TRBD2	TRBJ2-1	CASSLPTSGRRHEQFF	TGCGCCAGCAGCTTGCCAACTAGCGGGAGGCGCCATGAGCAGTTCTTC
-	TRBV2	-	TRBJ1-5	CATRLDNHSNQPQHF	TGTGCCACAAGGCTGGACAACCATAGCAATCAGCCCCAGCATTTT
few	TRBV10-3	-	TRBJ2-5	CAISADSYETQYF	TGTGCCATCAGCGCGGACTCCTACGAGACCCAGTACTTC
-	TRBV7-3	-	TRBJ2-1	CASSLVLLTRSWNEQFF	TGTGCCAGCAGCTTAGTGCTATTAACGAGGAGTTGGAATGAGCAGTTCTTC
-	TRBV5-6	-	TRBJ1-1	CASRERIDHEAFF	TGTGCCAGCAGGGAGAGGATAGACCATGAAGCTTTCTTT
few	TRBV5-1	-	TRBJ2-7	CASSLEGGRYEQYF	TGCGCCAGCAGCCTCGAGGGGGGCAGATACGAGCAGTACTTC
few	TRBV2	-	TRBJ1-3	CASSPDRVSGNTIYF	TGTGCCAGCAGTCCGGACAGAGTCTCTGGAAACACCATATATTTT
-	TRBV20-1	-	TRBJ1-1	CSARLDSFTEAFF	TGCAGTGCTAGATTGGACAGTTTCACTGAAGCTTTCTTT